What follows are 16 T cell receptor beta chains derived from one specimen sequenced in a study of T cells after yellow fever vaccination. TCRdb re-analysed the 5' RACE reads in MiXCR, keeping a single row per CDR3 protein. The table shows about 630,000 distinct CDR3 sequences, with 9% to 15% occurring only once. The sequences come from PBMCs, collected on the day of the yellow fever booster vaccination. These receptors were collected from a man aged 25-40 years who received the YFV17D yellow fever vaccine.

The chain combines TRBV7-7 with TRBJ2-1; 7 positions match TRBD1. The CDR3 extends over 15 amino acids. The junction had 3 bases not matched to a gene; V was cut back by 3 bases and J by 1 base. CDR1 SSHAT and CDR2 FNYEAQ come from the germline V gene (reference sequence). This CDR3 is CASSLGQKSYNEQFF. DNA of the CDR3: TGTGCCAGCAGCTTGGGACAGAAGTCCTACAATGAGCAGTTCTTC.

This clonotype is medium-sized within its sample. The chain carries TRBV3-1 and TRBJ1-2; D remains unclear. Trimming removed 0 bases at V and 3 bases at J, with 14 bases between. The CDR3 is 16 amino acids. Germline V gene sequence: CDR1 LGHDT, CDR2 YNNKEL (reference sequence). CDR3 nucleotides: TGTGCCAGCAGCCAAGAACTAAGGGAGATGGACTATGGCTACACCTTC. This codes for CASSQELREMDYGYTF.

This clonotype was counted many times. V gene TRBV7-2 combines with J gene TRBJ2-5, with D uncertain. This CDR3 region has 15 residues. The V gene's germline CDR1 is SGHTA and CDR2 FQGNSA. The germline V and J ends were trimmed by 2 bases and 5 bases, with 15 bases remaining between them. CDR3 residues: CASSLSGSRVETQYF. In nucleotides, the CDR3 is TGTGCCAGCAGCTTATCCGGGTCTAGGGTCGAGACCCAGTACTTC.

This clonotype was observed a few times. The chain uses TRBV9 and TRBJ2-7; D possibly corresponds to TRBD1 (6 bases). CDR3 size: 14 residues. V was pared by 4 bases and J by 6 bases, with 17 bases between. The germline CDR1 and CDR2 sequences are SGDLS and YYNGEE. CDR3 region: CASSLIQGPSEQYF. In DNA, the CDR3 is TGTGCCAGCAGCTTGATACAGGGTCCCTCCGAGCAGTACTTC.

The chain uses TRBV9 and TRBJ2-5; 8 positions match TRBD2. This CDR3 has 15 residues. The V and J ends lost 3 bases and 1 base, in that order; junction bases with no gene match: 5. The germline gives CDR1 SGDLS, CDR2 YYNGEE. CDR3 residues: CASSAAGGSQETQYF. The DNA of the CDR3 is TGTGCCAGCAGCGCGGCGGGAGGCTCCCAAGAGACCCAGTACTTC.

This clonotype was recorded a few times. CDR3 protein: CSARRPSSYNEQFF. CDR3 DNA sequence: TGCAGTGCTAGGCGCCCGAGCTCCTACAATGAGCAGTTCTTC. The chain combines TRBV20-1 with TRBJ2-1; D unresolved. The CDR3 extends over 14 amino acids. Germline lookup yields CDR1 DFQATT and CDR2 SNEGSKA (reference sequence). V lost 3 bases to trimming and J lost 0 bases, with 9 bases between them.

The chain couples TRBV14 to TRBJ2-2; unclear D gene. Trimming took off 2 bases at V and 4 bases at J, with 8 bases between the two ends. Germline V CDR1 and CDR2: SGHDN, FVKESK. This CDR3 has 14 amino acids. CDR3 in amino acids: CASSQTRFTGELFF. CDR3 in DNA: TGTGCCAGCAGCCAAACCAGGTTCACCGGGGAGCTGTTTTTT.

V usage is TRBV7-3 and J usage is TRBJ2-1; D is uncertain. CDR3 length: 13 amino acids. Germline CDR1 reads SGHTA; CDR2 reads FQGTGA. V shed 7 bases and J shed 4 bases, with 11 bases lying between them. This CDR3 is CASMKGRYNEQFF. CDR3 in DNA: TGTGCCAGCATGAAAGGGCGGTACAATGAGCAGTTCTTC.

The V gene is TRBV30, the J gene TRBJ2-2; TRBD1 or TRBD2 may be the D gene (5 bases each). The CDR3 spans 15 residues. V dropped 2 bases and J dropped 6 bases, with 16 bases sitting between them. The germline V gene has CDR1 GTSNPN and CDR2 SVGIG (reference sequence). The CDR3 DNA reads TGTGCCTGGAGTAGTTTTACCGGGGCGGCCGGGGAGCTGTTTTTT. Its protein is CAWSSFTGAAGELFF.

The table lists this clonotype with a few counts. The chain is built from TRBV21-1 and TRBJ2-1; the listed D gene, TRBD1, was not tested against the DNA. TRBV21-1 is designated a pseudogene. CDR3 length: 15 residues. CDR3 region: CASSADRVEGPSPFF. For the CDR3, the DNA is TGTGCCAGCAGCGCGGACAGGGTCGAAGGACCCTCGCCGTTCTTC.

The CDR3 DNA sequence: TGTGCCAGCAGTTTATCATTCGTAGGACAGGCCTCCTACGAGCAGTACTTC. Translated: CASSLSFVGQASYEQYF. This chain links TRBV27 with TRBJ2-7; 7 bases line up with TRBD1. Looked up from germline, CDR1 is MNHEY and CDR2 is SMNVEV (reference sequence). The J segment lost 0 bases and the V segment lost 0 bases, leaving 8 bases of the junction unmatched. CDR3 length: 17 residues.

The sample holds a few counts of this clonotype. This sequence joins TRBV12-3 or TRBV12-4 and TRBJ1-2; possible D gene TRBD1, 5 bases. CDR3 length equals 12 residues. V lost 11 bases and J 2 bases, leaving 12 bases between the germline ends. Written as DNA, the CDR3 is TGTGCCCTCCGGCGGGGGAACTATGGCTACACCTTC. This translates into CALRRGNYGYTF.

This clonotype was seen a handful of times. V is TRBV27 and J is TRBJ2-5; 10 bases are shared with TRBD2. J gave up 0 bases and V 6 bases, and 7 bases lay outside the gene matches. Germline V gene lookup returns CDR1 MNHEY and CDR2 SMNVEV (reference sequence). The CDR3 has 16 amino acids. The CDR3 sequence: CASSRTSGTYQETQYF. The CDR3 DNA is TGTGCCAGCAGCCGGACTAGCGGAACGTACCAAGAGACCCAGTACTTC.

This clonotype appeared many times. The rearrangement joins TRBV10-3 to TRBJ2-1; 7 bases line up with TRBD2. The CDR3 has 17 residues. Germline V gene data show CDR1 as ENHRY and CDR2 as SYGVKD. The J segment lost 0 bases and the V segment lost 4 bases, leaving 9 bases of the junction unmatched. CDR3 nucleotides: TGTGCCATCAGTGGGACCGCGGGAGTACCCTCCTACAATGAGCAGTTCTTC. Translating gives CAISGTAGVPSYNEQFF.

This clonotype showed up just a few times. This sequence joins TRBV4-1 and TRBJ1-6; D is unresolved. This CDR3 is built from 16 residues. The germline V gene encodes CDR1 MGHRA and CDR2 YSYEKL. Trimming cost V 0 bases and J 6 bases, with 12 bases left between them. The CDR3 sequence is CASSQELTAINSPLHF. The DNA of the CDR3 is TGCGCCAGCAGCCAAGAGTTAACGGCTATTAATTCACCCCTCCACTTT.

This clonotype appeared a few times. J is TRBJ2-2 and V is TRBV5-5, with no clear D. Germline loops: CDR1 SGHKS, CDR2 YYEKEE (reference sequence). The CDR3 covers 16 residues. Trimming took 4 bases from V and 1 from J, leaving 14 bases between them. The CDR3 nucleotides are TGTGCCAGCAGCGCCTCGCGGTCCGGGAACACCGGGGAGCTGTTTTTT. Protein sequence: CASSASRSGNTGELFF. The whole variable domain, filled in from reference TRBV5-5 and TRBJ2-2, reads DAGVTQSPTHLIKTRGQQVTLRCSPISGHKSVSWYQQVLGQGPQFIFQYYEKEERGRGNFPDRFSARQFPNYSSELNVNALLLGDSALYLCASSASRSGNTGELFFGEGSRLTVL.